The clone carrying this TCR beta chain appeared once. Recruits, aged about 18 to 100 years, lived in 24 US areas. Assignment of participants to cohorts was predicated upon participant-reported clinical history. Study processing details: Estimation of nucleated cell counts relied on the amplification of reference gene primers. Sequenced by immunoSEQ multiplex PCR; TCRdb stores in-frame clones only, minus some. V and J calls and clone size are as listed in that table; D and trimming were resolved from the DNA. The table has a few hundred thousand clones, 80% to 90% seen once; the top ten hold under 2.5%. The sample originates from a study of blood T cell repertoires in COVID-19. In the study overall: Nucleic acid was either cDNA or gDNA, and it came from T cells, B-cell-depleted T cells, or PBMCs.

J lost 2 bases, V lost 6 bases, and 5 bases had no gene match. The CDR3 contains 14 residues. Germline V gives CDR1 SNHLY, CDR2 FYNNEI. The specimen sequenced was PBMCs or T cells enriched from blood (not recorded which). The rearrangement links TRBV2 to TRBJ2-7; the match to TRBD1 covers 9 bases. The clonotype was recovered from a woman between 45 and 65 years old who had recovered from COVID-19. CDR3 amino acids: CASRPGTGTYEQYF. The CDR3 nucleotides read TGTGCCAGCAGACCCGGGACAGGGACCTACGAGCAGTACTTC.